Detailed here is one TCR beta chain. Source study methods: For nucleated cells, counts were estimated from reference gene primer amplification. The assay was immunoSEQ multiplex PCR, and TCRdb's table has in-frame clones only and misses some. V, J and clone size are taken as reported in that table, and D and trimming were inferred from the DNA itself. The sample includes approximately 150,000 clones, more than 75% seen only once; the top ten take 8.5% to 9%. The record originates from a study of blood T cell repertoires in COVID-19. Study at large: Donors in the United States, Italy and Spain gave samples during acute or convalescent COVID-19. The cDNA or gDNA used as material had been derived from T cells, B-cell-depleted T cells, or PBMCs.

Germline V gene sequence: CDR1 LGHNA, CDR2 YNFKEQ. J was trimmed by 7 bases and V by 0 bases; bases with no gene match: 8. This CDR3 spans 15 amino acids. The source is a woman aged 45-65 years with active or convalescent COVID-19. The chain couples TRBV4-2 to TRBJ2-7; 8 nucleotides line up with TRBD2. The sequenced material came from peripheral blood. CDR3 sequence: CASSQDRAGAGEQYF. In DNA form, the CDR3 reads TGTGCCAGCAGCCAAGATCGAGCGGGGGCGGGGGAGCAGTACTTC.